This TCR beta chain appears in the sequencing data of a study of T cell changes during pregnancy in multiple sclerosis. Here immunoSEQ multiplex PCR was the method, and the copy in TCRdb shows in-frame clones only, minus some. Of some 40,000 clones listed, 93% are singletons. V was clipped by 3 bases and J by 4 bases, with 14 bases between them. CDR1 SGHRS and CDR2 YFSETQ come from the germline V gene. The length of the CDR3 is 15 residues. The sequence came from a female donor with multiple sclerosis, enrolled in a pregnancy study. The genes are TRBV5-1 and TRBJ2-1; weak D call: TRBD2 (6 bases). The starting material was CD4+ T cells from peripheral blood mononuclear cells, obtained in the first trimester of pregnancy. CDR3 protein: CASSSLGRGYNEQFF. CDR3 DNA sequence: TGCGCCAGCAGCTCGCTAGGGCGGGGTTACAATGAGCAGTTCTTC. The whole variable domain, remainder taken from reference TRBV5-1 and TRBJ2-1, is KAGVTQTPRYLIKTRGQQVTLSCSPISGHRSVSWYQQTPGQGLQFLFEYFSETQRNKGNFPGRFSGRQFSNSRSEMNVSTLELGDSALYLCASSSLGRGYNEQFFGPGTRLTVL.